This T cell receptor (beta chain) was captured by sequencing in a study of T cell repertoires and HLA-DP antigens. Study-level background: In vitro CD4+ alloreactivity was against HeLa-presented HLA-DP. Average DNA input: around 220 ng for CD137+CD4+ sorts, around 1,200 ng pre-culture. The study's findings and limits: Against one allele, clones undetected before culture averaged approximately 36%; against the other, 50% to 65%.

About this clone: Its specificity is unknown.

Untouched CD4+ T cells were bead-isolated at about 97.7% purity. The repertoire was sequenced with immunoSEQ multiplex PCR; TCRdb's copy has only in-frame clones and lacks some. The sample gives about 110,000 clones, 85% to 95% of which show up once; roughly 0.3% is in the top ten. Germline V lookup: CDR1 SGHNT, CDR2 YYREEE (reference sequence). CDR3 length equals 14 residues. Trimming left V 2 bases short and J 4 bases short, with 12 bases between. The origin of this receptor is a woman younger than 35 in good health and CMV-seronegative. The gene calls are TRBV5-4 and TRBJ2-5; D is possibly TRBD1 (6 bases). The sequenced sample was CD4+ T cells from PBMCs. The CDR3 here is CASSLIRRGETQYF. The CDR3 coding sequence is TGTGCCAGCAGCTTAATCCGCAGGGGAGAGACCCAGTACTTC.